Each of the 21 T cell receptor beta chains below was sequenced from the same sample in a study of blood T cell repertoires in COVID-19. The method was immunoSEQ multiplex PCR; TCRdb's version includes in-frame clones alone and lacks a portion of them. The data show about 270,000 clones, just over 90% seen once. Sequencing was performed on PBMCs or T cells enriched from blood (not recorded which). Receptors were obtained from a woman aged 40-49 years with acute COVID-19.

Many counts were recorded for this clone. This chain connects TRBV9 to TRBJ2-1; 9 nucleotides match TRBD1. Germline trimming cut 4 bases from V and 6 bases from J; bases unmatched to any gene: 5. Germline values: CDR1 SGDLS, CDR2 YYNGEE. This CDR3 is 14 amino acids long. The CDR3 bases are TGTGCCAGCAGCACGTCGGACAGGGGCAATGAGCAGTTCTTC. Translated: CASSTSDRGNEQFF. Filled out from reference TRBV9 and TRBJ2-1, the complete variable domain reads DSGVTQTPKHLITATGQRVTLRCSPRSGDLSVYWYQQSLDQGLQFLIQYYNGEERAKGNILERFSAQQFPDLHSELNLSSLELGDSALYFCASSTSDRGNEQFFGPGTRLTVL.

The V gene is TRBV24-1, the J gene TRBJ2-3; TRBD1 matches at 8 bases. The CDR3 has 16 residues. The germline CDR1 and CDR2 sequences are KGHDR and SFDVKD. Trimming took 3 bases from V and 8 from J; bases not matched to a gene: 12. Here the CDR3 reads CATSDPGTGTQSTQYF. CDR3 DNA: TGTGCCACCAGTGATCCCGGGACAGGAACTCAGAGTACGCAGTATTTT.

The V call is TRBV7-2, the J call TRBJ2-7; 10 positions match TRBD2. V gave up 1 base and J gave up 4 bases; unmatched junction bases: 7. The germline CDR1 and CDR2 sequences are SGHTA and FQGNSA. The CDR3 consists of 16 residues. CDR3 bases: TGTGCCAGCAGCTTAGGGGCCCTAGCGGGGGATTACGAGCAGTACTTC. As protein: CASSLGALAGDYEQYF.

The J gene is TRBJ1-5, the V gene TRBV28; D gene unclear. Deletions cut 2 bases from V and 0 bases from J, with 11 bases between. The CDR3 spans 16 residues. Germline values: CDR1 MDHEN, CDR2 SYDVKM. In nucleotides, the CDR3 is TGTGCCAGCAGTTTACGGAGCATTCTTAGCAATCAGCCCCAGCATTTT. Residues: CASSLRSILSNQPQHF.

CDR3 loop: CASSLAGLSGTEAFF. The CDR3, as DNA: TGTGCCAGCAGCCTCGCGGGACTTTCCGGGACTGAAGCTTTCTTT. The rearrangement joins TRBV7-2 to TRBJ1-1; D may be TRBD1 (5 bases). Germline V gives CDR1 SGHTA, CDR2 FQGNSA. The CDR3 has 15 amino acids. The V end lost 5 bases, the J end lost 5 bases, and 18 bases lay between the germline ends.

The chain carries TRBV4-1 and TRBJ2-1; 10 positions agree with TRBD1. From germline, CDR1 is MGHRA and CDR2 YSYEKL. Trimming at V came to 1 base and at J to 7 bases, leaving 4 bases not matched to a gene. The CDR3 covers 15 residues. The CDR3 DNA sequence: TGCGCCAGCAGCCAAGGGGACAGGGGAGTTAATGAGCAGTTCTTC. Protein product: CASSQGDRGVNEQFF.

V and J are TRBV20-1 and TRBJ1-5, with 7 bases identical to TRBD1. The germline V gene has CDR1 DFQATT and CDR2 SNEGSKA (reference sequence). The trim removed 3 bases at V and 3 bases at J, leaving 5 bases unmatched. This CDR3 contains 14 residues. CDR3 protein: CSASGDRTNQPQHF. The CDR3 DNA follows: TGCAGTGCTAGTGGGGACAGAACCAATCAGCCCCAGCATTTT.

In this sample, this clone turned up a few times. The chain recombines TRBV5-6 with TRBJ1-2, with a tentative D call TRBD1 (5 bases). Per germline, CDR1 SGHDT and CDR2 YYEEEE. V lost 4 bases to trimming and J lost 4 bases, with 20 bases between them. The CDR3 is 16 amino acids. CDR3 sequence (DNA): TGTGCCAGCAGCCCCGCCTCAAGGGGCGTAGGCTATGGCTACACCTTC. It specifies CASSPASRGVGYGYTF.

This chain uses TRBV19 with TRBJ1-5; D gene ambiguous. The ends were cut back, 3 bases at V and 4 bases at J, with 10 bases in the middle. This CDR3 has 14 residues. The V gene's germline CDR1 is LNHDA and CDR2 SQIVND (reference sequence). The CDR3 nucleotides read TGTGCCAGTAGTATGAGAGACACTAATCAGCCCCAGCATTTT. This sequence encodes CASSMRDTNQPQHF.

V and J are TRBV5-1 and TRBJ2-3, with 10 bases lining up with TRBD2. V trimming: 5 bases; J trimming: 5 bases; junction bases outside the gene matches: 11. The CDR3 runs to 16 residues. CDR1 SGHRS and CDR2 YFSETQ come from the germline V gene. This chain's CDR3 is CASRRDGTSEGDTQYF. CDR3 DNA: TGCGCCAGCAGGAGGGACGGGACTAGCGAGGGAGATACGCAGTATTTT. Looking up the rest from reference TRBV5-1 and TRBJ2-3 gives the full variable domain: KAGVTQTPRYLIKTRGQQVTLSCSPISGHRSVSWYQQTPGQGLQFLFEYFSETQRNKGNFPGRFSGRQFSNSRSEMNVSTLELGDSALYLCASRRDGTSEGDTQYFGPGTRLTVL.

The chain carries TRBV28 and TRBJ1-5; no reliable D call. This CDR3 has 13 amino acids. CDR1 and CDR2 from the germline V gene are MDHEN and SYDVKM. V shed 6 bases and J shed 4 bases, with 10 bases lying between them. In DNA form, the CDR3 reads TGTGCCAGCAGAGCAGAGGAAAATCAGCCCCAGCATTTT. Its translation: CASRAEENQPQHF.

The CDR3 DNA follows: TGTGCCACCAGTGATGAGGCAGTCCCGATCGATGAGCAGTTCTTC. This gives the protein CATSDEAVPIDEQFF. The chain recombines TRBV24-1 with TRBJ2-1; D unclear. The CDR3 sequence is 15 residues long. Germline CDR1 is KGHDR and CDR2 is SFDVKD. Deletions cut 3 bases from V and 8 bases from J, with 16 bases between.

The V and J genes are TRBV18 and TRBJ2-5; TRBD1 aligns across 10 bases. CDR3 length: 15 residues. The germline V gene has CDR1 KGHSH and CDR2 LQKENI. V dropped 5 bases and J dropped 9; count of bases not matched to a gene: 12. The CDR3 DNA follows: TGTGCCAGCTCAGCACTGGGACAGGGGATAGTCGCCCAGTACTTC. As protein: CASSALGQGIVAQYF.

This clone appeared a single time. The chain couples TRBV19 to TRBJ2-2; 12 nucleotides agree with TRBD1. CDR1 and CDR2 from the germline V gene are LNHDA and SQIVND (reference sequence). The length of the CDR3 is 16 residues. The V and J ends lost 9 bases and 7 bases, in that order; junction bases with no gene match: 12. CDR3 residues: CASRDRDRGLGGELFF. CDR3 DNA: TGTGCCAGCCGGGACCGGGACAGGGGGCTCGGCGGGGAGCTGTTTTTT.

This clone was detected once. This chain connects TRBV7-2 to TRBJ2-3; 7 bases are shared with TRBD2. V shed 2 bases, J shed 0 bases, and the junction held 5 bases outside the gene matches. In germline, CDR1 is SGHTA, CDR2 FQGNSA. The CDR3 contains 16 residues. This CDR3 is CASSLKGGPSTDTQYF. The CDR3 DNA is TGTGCCAGCAGCTTAAAGGGAGGGCCTAGCACAGATACGCAGTATTTT.

The chain links TRBV21-1 to TRBJ2-1; the table's D call of TRBD2 was not tested on the DNA. TRBV21-1 is assigned pseudogene status. The CDR3 extends over 13 amino acids. The CDR3 bases are TGTGCCAGCAGCAAGGCTAGCGGGGGCGACCAGTTCTTC. As protein: CASSKASGGDQFF.

The chain couples TRBV30 to TRBJ2-7, with D unclear. V lost 4 bases to trimming and J lost 3 bases, with 7 bases between them. The CDR3 loop spans 11 amino acids. Germline V gives CDR1 GTSNPN, CDR2 SVGIG (reference sequence). CDR3 in amino acids: CAWTENYEQYF. DNA for the CDR3: TGTGCCTGGACAGAAAACTACGAGCAGTACTTC.

The chain recombines TRBV4-2 with TRBJ2-5, with a weak D call TRBD1 (5 bases). V gave up 4 bases and J gave up 4 bases, with 16 bases separating them. CDR1 LGHNA and CDR2 YNFKEQ come from the germline V gene. The CDR3 sequence is 15 residues long. The CDR3 reads CASSPGQGFGETQYF. The DNA of the CDR3 is TGTGCCAGCAGCCCCGGGCAGGGATTTGGAGAGACCCAGTACTTC.

This chain links TRBV4-3 with TRBJ2-1; TRBD2 agrees at 10 bases. Germline CDR1 LGHNA, CDR2 YSLEER. V trimming: 6 bases; J trimming: 9 bases; junction bases outside the gene matches: 11. The CDR3 is 15 residues long. In nucleotides, the CDR3 is TGCGCCAGCAGTCCTACTAGCGGGAAGAGCGGTGAGCAGTTCTTC. Protein: CASSPTSGKSGEQFF.

The rearrangement uses TRBV7-2 and TRBJ1-5; weak D call: TRBD1 (6 bases). The CDR3 contains 16 residues. Trimming removed 3 bases from V and 4 bases from J, with 16 bases in between. Germline V gene sequence: CDR1 SGHTA, CDR2 FQGNSA. CDR3 residues: CASSFGRGRQNQPQHF. The CDR3 DNA sequence: TGTGCCAGCAGCTTCGGCAGGGGTAGACAAAATCAGCCCCAGCATTTT.

J is TRBJ2-1 and V is TRBV5-6, with TRBD2 matching over 11 bases. Looked up from germline, CDR1 is SGHDT and CDR2 is YYEEEE. The CDR3 covers 16 residues. V dropped 5 bases and J dropped 3; count of bases not matched to a gene: 7. CDR3 region: CASSYSGTSGYNEQFF. Here the CDR3 DNA reads TGTGCCAGCAGTTACTCCGGGACTAGCGGCTACAATGAGCAGTTCTTC.